The rows below give T cell receptor beta chains drawn from one sample of a study of T cells in Graves' hyperthyroidism and ophthalmopathy. One entry per CDR3 protein, called by TCRdb with MiXCR from the multiplex PCR reads. The top ten hold roughly 7.7% of the sample, which has approximately 400,000 distinct CDR3 sequences, 15% to 19% seen once. The specimen was blood. The receptors derive from a woman aged 18-30 years with Graves' hyperthyroidism. Both conserved end residues are part of each CDR3. The D gene is left open where the match is weak. A clone size is listed for some rows: how often the clone was seen (once, few, many), or a class if it is expanded.

CDR3	DNA	J	V	size	D
CASSQTGGDQPQHF	TGTGCCAGCAGCCAGACAGGGGGCGATCAGCCCCAGCATTTT	TRBJ1-5	TRBV27	.	TRBD1
CAISKTNMNTEAFF	TGTGCCATCAGTAAGACAAACATGAACACTGAAGCTTTCTTT	TRBJ1-1	TRBV10-3	many	.
CASSLVGGETEAFF	TGTGCCAGCAGCTTAGTAGGGGGAGAAACTGAAGCTTTCTTT	TRBJ1-1	TRBV11-2	many	.
CASSPGGPNTEAFF	TGCGCCAGCAGCCCGGGGGGACCGAACACTGAAGCTTTCTTT	TRBJ1-1	TRBV5-1	.	.
CASSFDYRRGYTF	TGTGCCAGCAGCTTCGATTACCGCCGAGGCTACACCTTC	TRBJ1-2	TRBV7-8	many	.
CAWTRKGLNTEAFF	TGTGCCTGGACCCGTAAGGGATTAAACACTGAAGCTTTCTTT	TRBJ1-1	TRBV30	.	.
CATSDSRKGVREHYTDTQYF	TGTGCCACCAGTGATTCCCGTAAGGGGGTCAGGGAGCATTACACAGATACGCAGTATTTT	TRBJ2-3	TRBV24-1	few	.
CASSVTGGGSTDTQYF	TGTGCCAGCAGCGTTACAGGGGGCGGGAGCACAGATACGCAGTATTTT	TRBJ2-3	TRBV7-3	many	TRBD1
CASSPLSVLAGVPDTQYF	TGTGCCAGCAGCCCCCTGAGCGTACTAGCGGGAGTCCCAGATACGCAGTATTTT	TRBJ2-3	TRBV12-3/TRBV12-4	many	TRBD2
CASSLMGLIGGYNEQFF	TGCGCCAGCAGCCTCATGGGCCTAATCGGGGGGTACAATGAGCAGTTCTTC	TRBJ2-1	TRBV4-1	few	TRBD2
CASSLLGDSNQPQHF	TGTGCCAGCAGCTTATTAGGGGATAGCAATCAGCCCCAGCATTTT	TRBJ1-5	TRBV7-2	many	.
CASSWGTNQPQHF	TGTGCCAGCAGTTGGGGCACGAATCAGCCCCAGCATTTT	TRBJ1-5	TRBV27	many	.
CSVEAPGLAGGPGYNEQFF	TGCAGCGTTGAAGCACCAGGACTAGCGGGGGGGCCTGGATACAATGAGCAGTTCTTC	TRBJ2-1	TRBV29-1	many	TRBD2
CASSPQGYGYTF	TGTGCCAGCAGCCCACAGGGGTATGGCTACACCTTC	TRBJ1-2	TRBV7-9	many	TRBD1
CASSAEGGESANYGYTF	TGTGCCAGCAGCGCCGAGGGGGGCGAATCGGCTAACTATGGCTACACCTTC	TRBJ1-2	TRBV3-1	few	.
CASRPRGREYNEQFF	TGTGCCAGCAGACCCCGTGGGCGGGAGTACAATGAGCAGTTCTTC	TRBJ2-1	TRBV12-3/TRBV12-4	many	TRBD2
CAISPGQPGGETQYF	TGTGCCATCAGCCCGGGACAGCCAGGGGGTGAGACCCAGTACTTC	TRBJ2-5	TRBV10-3	many	TRBD1
CASRHRGLANEKLFF	TGTGCCAGCAGGCACAGGGGGCTGGCTAATGAAAAACTGTTTTTT	TRBJ1-4	TRBV2	many	TRBD1
CASSYYSTSYEQYF	TGTGCCAGCAGCTACTATTCGACTAGCTACGAGCAGTACTTC	TRBJ2-7	TRBV2	.	.
CASSQEVGSPLHF	TGTGCCAGCAGCCAAGAAGTAGGGTCACCCCTCCACTTT	TRBJ1-6	TRBV4-2	many	.
CAQARASNEKLFF	TGTGCCCAAGCGAGGGCCAGTAATGAAAAACTGTTTTTT	TRBJ1-4	TRBV30	many	.
CASKLQGGANTQYF	TGTGCCAGCAAACTCCAGGGGGGAGCAAATACGCAGTATTTT	TRBJ2-3	TRBV7-9	few	.
CASSSPSRGWTNEKLFF	TGTGCCAGCAGTTCGCCGTCCAGGGGGTGGACTAATGAAAAACTGTTTTTT	TRBJ1-4	TRBV6-2/TRBV6-3	.	TRBD1
CAITTSRSYEQYF	TGTGCCATCACGACTAGCCGCTCCTACGAGCAGTACTTC	TRBJ2-7	TRBV10-3	many	TRBD2
CASSGTGRRGYTF	TGTGCCAGCAGCGGGACAGGGAGGAGAGGCTACACCTTC	TRBJ1-2	TRBV6-1	many	TRBD1
CASSLSQLGDEQYF	TGTGCCAGCAGCTTATCCCAACTGGGCGACGAGCAGTACTTC	TRBJ2-7	TRBV7-9	many	.
CASSTGRGDEQFF	TGTGCCAGCAGTACGGGAAGAGGGGATGAGCAGTTCTTC	TRBJ2-1	TRBV6-1	many	.
CASKPPGAGGRQETQYF	TGTGCCAGCAAACCCCCGGGAGCGGGGGGCCGACAAGAGACCCAGTACTTC	TRBJ2-5	TRBV7-9	.	TRBD2
CASSPVRAFRDYEQYF	TGTGCCAGCAGCCCTGTTCGGGCCTTTAGGGACTACGAGCAGTACTTC	TRBJ2-7	TRBV7-8	.	.
CASSPSRGTVDNEQFF	TGTGCCAGCAGCCCCTCTCGTGGGACAGTGGACAATGAGCAGTTCTTC	TRBJ2-1	TRBV12-3/TRBV12-4	many	TRBD1
CSARLHRGTDTQYF	TGCAGTGCTAGACTACACCGGGGCACAGATACGCAGTATTTT	TRBJ2-3	TRBV20-1	many	.
CASRKLSGQETQYF	TGTGCCAGCAGGAAATTGAGCGGCCAAGAGACCCAGTACTTC	TRBJ2-5	TRBV6-1	.	.
CASSDTDYEQYF	TGTGCCAGCAGTGATACCGATTACGAGCAGTACTTC	TRBJ2-7	TRBV12-3/TRBV12-4	many	.
CSARLPYDTGELFF	TGCAGTGCCCGACTCCCCTACGACACCGGGGAGCTGTTTTTT	TRBJ2-2	TRBV20-1	many	.
CASSQSGKNIQYF	TGTGCCAGCAGCCAAAGTGGAAAAAACATTCAGTACTTC	TRBJ2-4	TRBV3-1	many	.